These 10 T cell receptor beta chains share one sample of origin, sequenced in a study of T cells after posttransplantation cyclophosphamide. The protocol was immunoSEQ multiplex PCR, while the TCRdb copy is restricted to in-frame clones and leaves out a portion. Observed in the sample are around 34,000 clones, none of them singletons. The specimen sequenced was PBMCs. These receptor sequences come from a woman between 45 and 65 years old in good health and a related stem cell transplant donor.

At least ten counts were recorded for this clone. The chain employs TRBV11-2 and TRBJ1-2; D unclear. Between the trimmed V and J ends, which lost 4 bases and 2 bases, there was a span of 8 bases. Looked up from germline, CDR1 is SGHAT and CDR2 is FQNNGV. CDR3 length: 13 amino acids. The CDR3 region has the DNA TGTGCCAGCAGCTCTGCCGGGAACTATGGCTACACCTTC. It yields the protein CASSSAGNYGYTF.

This clone was observed a few times. The chain joins TRBV6-5 to TRBJ2-2, with no clear D. V dropped 0 bases and J dropped 6 bases, with 11 bases sitting between them. CDR1 is MNHEY, CDR2 SVGAGI, per germline. The CDR3 contains 15 residues. The CDR3 nucleotides are TGTGCCAGCAGTTACTCGATACAAGGGTCCGGGGAGCTGTTTTTT. Translated: CASSYSIQGSGELFF.

This clone was observed many times. The J gene is TRBJ1-1, the V gene TRBV19, with D uncertain. Between the trimmed V and J ends, which lost 6 bases and 5 bases, there was a span of 13 bases. Germline V gene data show CDR1 as LNHDA and CDR2 as SQIVND (reference sequence). This CDR3 is built from 13 residues. CDR3 nucleotides: TGTGCCAGTAGGACTCAAATCGGTACTGAAGCTTTCTTT. Amino acid sequence: CASRTQIGTEAFF.

This clone appeared many times. The rearrangement links TRBV2 to TRBJ1-2, with 11 bases aligning to TRBD1. J lost 4 bases, V lost 7 bases, and 5 bases had no gene match. The CDR3 length is 14 residues. Germline lookup yields CDR1 SNHLY and CDR2 FYNNEI. For the CDR3, the DNA is TGTGCCAGCACCCCGGGACAGGGGGGCTATGGCTACACCTTC. It codes for CASTPGQGGYGYTF.

This clone occurred many times. The genes are TRBV6-5 and TRBJ2-2; a possible D gene is TRBD1 (6 bases). Trimming cost V 0 bases and J 5 bases, with 10 bases left between them. CDR3 length equals 15 residues. In germline, CDR1 is MNHEY, CDR2 SVGAGI. The CDR3 region has the DNA TGTGCCAGCAGTTACTCACAGGGCGGAACCGGGGAGCTGTTTTTT. Translated: CASSYSQGGTGELFF.

This clone has at least ten counts. This chain links TRBV5-1 with TRBJ1-2; 7 nucleotides line up with TRBD1. The CDR3 is 13 amino acids. Germline lookup yields CDR1 SGHRS and CDR2 YFSETQ. J lost 8 bases, V lost 0 bases, and 4 bases had no gene match. In DNA, the CDR3 is TGCGCCAGCAGCTTGGCGGACAGGCCGGGCTACACCTTC. The encoded protein is CASSLADRPGYTF.

This clone was observed many times. V gene TRBV6-6 combines with J gene TRBJ2-1, with D unresolved. The CDR3 extends over 13 amino acids. With 6 bases removed from V and 2 bases from J, the gap between germline ends came to 8 bases. Germline lookup yields CDR1 MNHNY and CDR2 SVGAGI (reference sequence). CDR3 DNA: TGTGCCAGCAGCTCATGGCCCTACAATGAGCAGTTCTTC. Its protein is CASSSWPYNEQFF.

This clone appeared many times. The chain uses TRBV18 and TRBJ1-1; TRBD1 matches at 7 bases. The V gene's germline CDR1 is KGHSH and CDR2 LQKENI. The V and J ends lost 10 bases and 0 bases, in that order; junction bases with no gene match: 8. The CDR3 consists of 14 residues. The CDR3 region is CATRGRGMNTEAFF. The CDR3 bases are TGTGCCACCCGCGGCAGGGGGATGAACACTGAAGCTTTCTTT.

This clone was seen many times. The chain joins TRBV7-3 to TRBJ2-3, with 8 bases that match TRBD2. The J segment lost 4 bases and the V segment lost 3 bases, leaving 3 bases of the junction unmatched. This CDR3 region has 14 residues. Germline CDR1 reads SGHTA; CDR2 reads FQGTGA. For the CDR3, the DNA is TGTGCCAGCAGCTTGGGACTAGGGGCAGATACGCAGTATTTT. Translating gives CASSLGLGADTQYF.

This clone was detected a few times. V and J are TRBV9 and TRBJ1-5; D is unresolved. CDR1 is SGDLS and CDR2 is YYNGEE in the germline V gene. Trimming cost V 4 bases and J 2 bases, with 7 bases left between them. The CDR3 has 13 amino acids. The CDR3 loop reads CASSYSGNQPQHF. Here the CDR3 DNA reads TGTGCCAGCAGCTACTCGGGCAATCAGCCCCAGCATTTT.